The entry that follows covers one TCR beta chain sequence. It has no known antigen specificity. No much larger clone exists at a distance of one base, and base qualities are not known. TCRbeta CDR3 regions were amplified from genomic DNA by means of the immunoSEQ Assay, a bias-controlled multiplex PCR. The paper's data handling went like this. Within the assay, amplification of reference gene primers was used to estimate how many nucleated cells each sample contained. To quantify the absolute abundance of each unique TCRbeta CDR3 rearrangement, sequence reads were collapsed and filtered. Productive Simpson clonality was computed per sample as the square root of Simpson's diversity index over productive rearrangements. TCRdb carries this immuneACCESS record with in-frame sequences only. Its versions omit some clonotypes, under half of them owing to an unresolved V gene in the studies checked, with the rest unexplained. V and J calls and clone size come straight from that table; D and trimming were deduced from the DNA. In this sample the table shows roughly 200,000 clones, approximately 80% of which occur a single time. The ten largest clones take up 27% of the sample.

Whole blood was collected in K2EDTA tubes by collaborating institutions according to the institutions' own protocols. For TCRbeta analysis, collaborators shipped samples in one of three forms: frozen whole blood, isolated PBMCs, or DNA extracted from either of those sample types. This sample was taken from a study of blood T cell repertoires in COVID-19 (dated by TCRdb to the early 2020s). Turning to the overall study: The collaborator samples originated in the United States, Italy and Spain and spanned the acute and convalescent phases of COVID-19. The material from the prospective study consisted of cDNA or gDNA derived from T cells, B-cell-depleted T cells, or PBMCs. Deeply sampled blood TCRbeta repertoires from subjects exposed to, actively infected with, or recovered from COVID-19 were included in the dataset. The repertoires were made available in a free public database intended to serve as a resource for research on the immune response to SARS-CoV-2. Samples were obtained from the ongoing ImmuneRACE study (first 160 participants) and from about 1,300 subjects provided by 6 global collaborators. The sample metadata nearly always contained a de-identified subject ID, COVID-19 status, age in years and sex. Where available, HLA class I and class II types were taken from metadata supplied by the sample provider and were not determined by assay-based typing. General conclusions and limits of the study: The amount of clinical and demographic metadata varied by source and participant and was provided uncurated.

The sequence derives from a man aged 35 to 55 with acute or convalescent COVID-19. The sample comprised peripheral blood.

The encoded CDR3 is CASSPGLSSYEQYF. The DNA sequence is given as TGTGCCAGCAGCCCGGGACTGTCATCCTACGAGCAGTACTTC. The sequence joins TRBV5-4 to TRBJ2-7; a weak D assignment points to TRBD2 (6 bases agree). At the junction V is shortened by 4 bases and J by 1 base, with 12 bases in between. The CDR1 and CDR2 encoded by the germline V gene (reference sequence) are SGHNT and YYREEE. Counted from cysteine to phenylalanine, this CDR3 has 14 amino acids. The retained sequence is limited to the CDR3, 42 bases, with the frame set at the first base. The full variable domain, completed from the reference TRBV5-4 and TRBJ2-7 proteins outside the CDR3, reads ETGVTQSPTHLIKTRGQQVTLRCSSQSGHNTVSWYQQALGQGPQFIFQYYREEENGRGNFPPRFSGLQFPNYSSELNVNALELDDSALYLCASSPGLSSYEQYFGPGTRLTVT.